Presented here are 29 T cell receptor beta chains from one specimen sequenced in a study of patients and donors after allogeneic stem cell transplantation. TCRdb used MiXCR to reprocess the RT-PCR reads, holding one entry per CDR3 protein. Seen here are 920,000 or so distinct CDR3 sequences, approximately 19% observed once, and the top ten hold 6%. The specimen sequenced was blood, either unsorted or a sorted T cell fraction (not recorded which). The receptors originated from a human donor who was either an allogeneic HSCT recipient or a stem cell or donor lymphocyte infusion donor (not recorded which). It is not recorded whose cells these are; they may come from a transplant donor.

There are a few counts of this clonotype. The chain links TRBV5-1 to TRBJ2-7, with 8 bases lining up with TRBD1. Germline V lookup: CDR1 SGHRS, CDR2 YFSETQ. The CDR3 contains 15 residues. V trimming: 0 bases; J trimming: 2 bases; junction bases outside the gene matches: 4. The DNA of the CDR3 is TGCGCCAGCAGCTTGGGGACAGGGTCGCCCTACGAGCAGTACTTC. This codes for CASSLGTGSPYEQYF.

The gene calls are TRBV15 and TRBJ2-1; TRBD1 matches at 10 bases. The germline gives CDR1 LNHNV, CDR2 YYDKDF (reference sequence). V was clipped by 5 bases and J by 2 bases; unmatched bases: 3. The CDR3 totals 15 residues. The CDR3 nucleotides read TGTGCCACCAGCTGGACAGGGGGGGCCTACAATGAGCAGTTCTTC. This translates into CATSWTGGAYNEQFF.

The chain combines TRBV9 with TRBJ2-3; TRBD2 aligns across 12 bases. The V gene end was trimmed by 0 bases and the J gene end by 2 bases; junction bases not matched to a gene: 16. Germline V gives CDR1 SGDLS, CDR2 YYNGEE. The CDR3 consists of 21 residues. CDR3 coding DNA: TGTGCCAGCAGCGTAGAAGAGAGAGAGATCCTAGCGGGGGGGATCACAGATACGCAGTATTTT. Translated: CASSVEEREILAGGITDTQYF.

This clonotype has only a few counts. This chain links TRBV6-5 with TRBJ1-4; D uncertain. Per the germline V gene, CDR1 is MNHEY and CDR2 is SVGAGI. This CDR3 spans 15 amino acids. V was pared by 0 bases and J by 4 bases, with 9 bases between. CDR3 region: CASSYSGWGNEKLFF. The CDR3 region has the DNA TGTGCCAGCAGTTACTCGGGGTGGGGTAATGAAAAACTGTTTTTT.

The chain recombines TRBV7-8 with TRBJ2-1; TRBD2 agrees at 8 bases. V dropped 2 bases and J dropped 9; count of bases not matched to a gene: 12. This CDR3 comprises 16 residues. Germline CDR1 reads SGHVS; CDR2 reads FQNEAQ. The CDR3 DNA reads TGTGCCAGCAGCTTAAGGACTAGCTTAATATTAGGTGAGCAGTTCTTC. Translated: CASSLRTSLILGEQFF.

This chain links TRBV12-3 or TRBV12-4 with TRBJ1-4; a possible D gene is TRBD1 (5 bases). The CDR3 spans 15 residues. V was clipped by 2 bases and J by 2 bases, with 9 bases between them. CDR3 bases: TGTGCCAGCAGTTTAAACGGGGGGACTAATGAAAAACTGTTTTTT. The encoded protein is CASSLNGGTNEKLFF.

V is TRBV6-1 and J is TRBJ2-7; D not certain. V was clipped by 8 bases and J by 3 bases, with 5 bases between them. The CDR3 is 10 amino acids. Germline lookup yields CDR1 MNHNS and CDR2 SASEGT. The CDR3 DNA reads TGTGCCAGCCTTGGCTACGAGCAGTACTTC. This codes for CASLGYEQYF.

This chain joins TRBV5-1 and TRBJ2-5, with 11 bases that match TRBD1. Trimming took 4 bases from V and 6 from J; bases not matched to a gene: 8. The CDR3 extends over 15 amino acids. The germline V gene has CDR1 SGHRS and CDR2 YFSETQ. The DNA for the CDR3 is TGCGCCAGCAGCACTGGGACAGGGGGAGAGAAGACCCAGTACTTC. Protein product: CASSTGTGGEKTQYF.

The CDR3 region has the DNA TGCAGTGCTACTAGGACTTCAGCTAACTATGGCTACACCTTC. This translates into CSATRTSANYGYTF. The chain links TRBV20-1 to TRBJ1-2; D unclear. Germline assignment: CDR1 DFQATT and CDR2 SNEGSKA (reference sequence). The V end lost 4 bases, the J end lost 0 bases, and 12 bases lay between the germline ends. The CDR3 has 14 residues.

V and J are TRBV13 and TRBJ2-2; maybe TRBD1 (6 bases). The germline V gene encodes CDR1 PRHDT and CDR2 FYEKMQ (reference sequence). The CDR3 covers 18 residues. Trimming cost V 5 bases and J 0 bases, with 19 bases left between them. CDR3 residues: CASSQTRWGPTNTGELFF. In nucleotides, the CDR3 is TGTGCCAGCAGCCAAACCCGGTGGGGGCCGACGAACACCGGGGAGCTGTTTTTT.

This clonotype was recorded many times. One end of the junction varies from germline; a read error may be responsible. The chain links TRBV12-3 or TRBV12-4 to TRBJ1-3; D uncertain. There are 9 residues in the CDR3. The CDR3 DNA follows: TGTGCCAGCCCCGCCGGGCGGAATTTT. As protein: CASPAGRNF.

This clonotype was seen only a few times. This chain connects TRBV20-1 to TRBJ2-7, with D uncertain. The CDR3 is 11 residues long. The germline V and J ends were trimmed by 7 bases and 0 bases, with 7 bases remaining between them. Looked up from germline, CDR1 is DFQATT and CDR2 is SNEGSKA (reference sequence). In DNA form, the CDR3 reads TGCAGTGTCCCTCGCTCCTACGAGCAGTACTTC. Amino acids: CSVPRSYEQYF.

The chain carries TRBV6-2 or TRBV6-3 and TRBJ2-7; 8 bases map to TRBD1. Germline CDR1 reads MNHEY; CDR2 reads SVGEGT. Germline trimming cut 5 bases from V and 3 bases from J; bases unmatched to any gene: 9. CDR3 length: 15 amino acids. Here the CDR3 DNA reads TGTGCCAGCAGTGCCCCCGGACAGGGATACTACGAGCAGTACTTC. Translation gives CASSAPGQGYYEQYF.

This clonotype has more than one count but fewer than ten. The J gene is TRBJ2-4, the V gene TRBV20-1, with no clear D. Germline values: CDR1 DFQATT, CDR2 SNEGSKA (reference sequence). Trimming shortened V by 5 bases and J by 11 bases, and 22 bases separated the two germline ends. The CDR3 is made up of 14 amino acids. CDR3: CSALPLGEAPLQYF. CDR3 DNA: TGCAGTGCTCTGCCCCTGGGTGAGGCCCCCCTTCAGTACTTC.

This clonotype was seen a few times. This chain uses TRBV3-1 with TRBJ1-2, with no clear D. The ends were cut back, 4 bases at V and 4 bases at J, with 16 bases in the middle. The CDR3 is 15 amino acids. In germline, CDR1 is LGHDT, CDR2 YNNKEL (reference sequence). CDR3 protein: CASSLPGWAVYGYTF. Here the CDR3 DNA reads TGTGCCAGCAGCCTCCCCGGGTGGGCAGTCTATGGCTACACCTTC.

The chain has TRBV18 and TRBJ1-2; D gene uncertain. This CDR3 spans 16 amino acids. Germline V CDR1 and CDR2: KGHSH, LQKENI. Trimming shortened V by 2 bases and J by 4 bases, and 17 bases separated the two germline ends. The CDR3 nucleotides are TGTGCCAGCTCACCAAATAGGGCAGCGACCACCTATGGCTACACCTTC. It translates to CASSPNRAATTYGYTF.

This clonotype was counted only a few times. The V and J genes are TRBV24-1 and TRBJ2-3, with D possibly TRBD2 on 6 matching bases. There are 17 residues in the CDR3. Per germline, CDR1 KGHDR and CDR2 SFDVKD. Trimming stripped 4 bases from V and 1 base from J, with 17 bases between. CDR3 residues: CATSDSLLPGGTDTQYF. The CDR3 region has the DNA TGTGCCACCAGTGACTCCCTGCTTCCGGGGGGCACAGATACGCAGTATTTT.

In its sample, this clonotype was seen a few times. The rearrangement uses TRBV7-9 and TRBJ1-3; D is perhaps TRBD1 (6 bases). Germline V CDR1 and CDR2: SEHNR, FQNEAQ (reference sequence). V was pared by 5 bases and J by 7 bases, with 12 bases between. This CDR3 spans 13 amino acids. The CDR3 DNA sequence: TGTGCCAGCAGCACCCGGACAGCCAACACCATATATTTT. Translated: CASSTRTANTIYF. Looking up the rest from reference TRBV7-9 and TRBJ1-3 gives the full variable domain: DTGVSQNPRHKITKRGQNVTFRCDPISEHNRLYWYRQTLGQGPEFLTYFQNEAQLEKSRLLSDRFSAERPKGSFSTLEIQRTEQGDSAMYLCASSTRTANTIYFGEGSWLTVV.

This chain links TRBV12-3 or TRBV12-4 with TRBJ2-2; 7 nucleotides align to TRBD2. The V gene end was trimmed by 1 base and the J gene end by 5 bases; junction bases not matched to a gene: 7. The CDR3 is 16 amino acids. This CDR3 is CASSLGAWGGTGELFF. CDR3 coding DNA: TGTGCCAGCAGTTTAGGGGCCTGGGGGGGGACCGGGGAGCTGTTTTTT.

A few counts support this clonotype. This chain joins TRBV6-2 or TRBV6-3 and TRBJ1-1, with a possible D match to TRBD1 (6 bases). CDR1 is MNHEY, CDR2 SVGEGT, per germline. CDR3 length equals 14 residues. Trimming removed 10 bases at V and 5 bases at J, with 20 bases between. The CDR3 bases are TGTGCCATCACCCGGGCACCGCAGGGGACTGAAGCTTTCTTT. Residues: CAITRAPQGTEAFF.

This clonotype turned up a few times. V and J are TRBV5-6 and TRBJ2-1; D is possibly TRBD1 or TRBD2 (5 bases each). CDR3 length: 14 residues. Looked up from germline, CDR1 is SGHDT and CDR2 is YYEEEE. Between the trimmed V and J ends, which lost 3 bases and 5 bases, there was a span of 12 bases. This chain's CDR3 is CASSSGRNNNEQFF. CDR3 DNA: TGTGCCAGCAGCTCGGGACGGAATAACAATGAGCAGTTCTTC.

The chain links TRBV7-2 to TRBJ2-3; tentatively, D is TRBD1 or TRBD2 (5 bases each). Per the germline V gene, CDR1 is SGHTA and CDR2 is FQGNSA. The V end was cut by 5 bases, the J end by 9 bases, with 21 bases between. The length of the CDR3 is 15 residues. CDR3 sequence (DNA): TGTGCCAGCAGCGCGCAAAGGGACCCCGCGCGAACGCAGTATTTT. It specifies CASSAQRDPARTQYF.

This clonotype was seen only a few times. The gene calls are TRBV6-4 and TRBJ2-1; the match to TRBD2 covers 9 bases. Germline V gene data show CDR1 as MRHNA and CDR2 as SNTAGT. The CDR3 runs 15 residues. J gave up 8 bases and V 4 bases, and 9 bases lay outside the gene matches. CDR3 sequence reads: CASSVGLAGIYEQFF. In nucleotides, the CDR3 is TGTGCCAGCAGTGTTGGGCTAGCGGGAATCTATGAGCAGTTCTTC.

The rearrangement uses TRBV20-1 and TRBJ1-5, with D possibly TRBD1 on 5 matching bases. V was cut by 5 bases and J by 4 bases, with 9 bases left in between. Germline assignment: CDR1 DFQATT and CDR2 SNEGSKA (reference sequence). The CDR3 loop spans 12 amino acids. This chain's CDR3 is CSALAGNQPQHF. The CDR3 DNA follows: TGCAGTGCTCTAGCAGGGAATCAGCCCCAGCATTTT.

This chain connects TRBV10-3 to TRBJ2-5; unclear D gene. The CDR3 length is 14 residues. V lost 6 bases, J lost 2 bases, and 13 bases lay in between. Germline CDR1 and CDR2: ENHRY and SYGVKD. CDR3 sequence (DNA): TGTGCCATCAGGACGACTGTTGGACAAGAGACCCAGTACTTC. It specifies CAIRTTVGQETQYF.

V usage is TRBV29-1 and J usage is TRBJ1-1; weak D call: TRBD1 (5 bases). The CDR3 is made up of 11 amino acids. The V and J ends lost 3 bases and 11 bases respectively, with 13 bases between them. The germline CDR1 and CDR2 sequences are SQVTM and ANQGSEA. CDR3 loop: CSVDLAGVAFF. The DNA for the CDR3 is TGCAGCGTTGATCTGGCGGGGGTGGCTTTCTTT. The whole variable domain, filled in from reference TRBV29-1 and TRBJ1-1, reads SAVISQKPSRDICQRGTSLTIQCQVDSQVTMMFWYRQQPGQSLTLIATANQGSEATYESGFVIDKFPISRPNLTFSTLTVSNMSPEDSSIYLCSVDLAGVAFFGQGTRLTVV.

The chain has TRBV15 and TRBJ2-7; perhaps TRBD1 as D (6 bases). Trimming pared 0 bases from V and 9 bases from J, leaving 18 bases between. The CDR3 has 15 residues. The germline CDR1 and CDR2 sequences are LNHNV and YYDKDF (reference sequence). This CDR3 is CATSRDLAGVSAQYF. As DNA, the CDR3 is TGTGCCACCAGCAGAGATCTGGCAGGGGTATCGGCGCAGTACTTC. The complete variable domain, with remaining parts taken from reference TRBV15 and TRBJ2-7, reads DAMVIQNPRYQVTQFGKPVTLSCSQTLNHNVMYWYQQKSSQAPKLLFHYYDKDFNNEADTPDNFQSRRPNTSFCFLDIRSPGLGDTAMYLCATSRDLAGVSAQYFGPGTRLTVT.

This clonotype has a count of ten or more. The junction departs from germline at one end; a sequencing error may be responsible. This rearrangement joins TRBV12-3 or TRBV12-4 to TRBJ2-1; TRBD2 matches 7 bases. This CDR3 contains 11 residues. This chain's CDR3 is CASSLAGEQFF. CDR3 nucleotide sequence: TGTGCCAGCAGCTTAGCGGGTGAGCAGTTCTTC.

This clonotype appeared many times. V usage is TRBV7-3 and J usage is TRBJ2-5; D call uncertain. This CDR3 region has 13 residues. Looked up from germline, CDR1 is SGHTA and CDR2 is FQGTGA. With 3 bases removed from V and 4 bases from J, the gap between germline ends came to 9 bases. The CDR3 reads CASSFGTRETQYF. The CDR3 DNA sequence: TGTGCCAGCAGCTTTGGTACAAGAGAGACCCAGTACTTC. The complete variable domain, with remaining parts taken from reference TRBV7-3 and TRBJ2-5, reads GAGVSQTPSNKVTEKGKYVELRCDPISGHTALYWYRQSLGQGPEFLIYFQGTGAADDSGLPNDRFFAVRPEGSVSTLKIQRTERGDSAVYLCASSFGTRETQYFGPGTRLLVL.